Listed below are T cell receptor beta chains from one sample, sequenced in a study of cytomegalovirus exposure and HLA in healthy donors. Method: immunoSEQ multiplex PCR; TCRdb's copy keeps in-frame clones and lacks some. The sample has more than 80,000 clones; around 76% are singletons. The sample consisted of PBMCs. These receptors came from a man aged 18 to 29 in good health and CMV-seropositive. Each CDR3 is given with its conserved first and last residue. Fields, in order: J gene, D gene, V gene, CDR3 length, clone size, CDR3 DNA, CDR3 protein. D genes are given only for firm matches. The size field is filled for only some rows; it gives once, few, many or a size class.

TRBJ2-1 | . | TRBV4-2 | 17 | . | TGTGCCAGCAGCCAAGATCTTGGGCTCAACTCCTACAATGAGCAGTTCTTC | CASSQDLGLNSYNEQFF
TRBJ1-5 | TRBD1 | TRBV19 | 14 | few | TGTGCCAGTAGCGGGACAGGGATAGTGCAGCCCCAGCATTTT | CASSGTGIVQPQHF
TRBJ2-7 | . | TRBV7-8 | 15 | . | TGTGCTACTGCGCAATACGAGCTAGGAATCGACGAGCAGTACTTC | CATAQYELGIDEQYF
TRBJ1-1 | TRBD1 | TRBV7-9 | 13 | few | TGTGCCAGCACGACAGGGACCAACACTGAAGCTTTCTTT | CASTTGTNTEAFF
TRBJ2-3 | TRBD2 | TRBV4-1 | 16 | few | TGCGCCAGCAGCCACACTAGCGGGAGTAACACAGATACGCAGTATTTT | CASSHTSGSNTDTQYF
TRBJ2-7 | . | TRBV6-5 | 14 | . | TGTGCCAGCAGTTACACAGGGGAGGTCTACGAGCAGTACTTC | CASSYTGEVYEQYF
TRBJ2-1 | TRBD2 | TRBV28 | 15 | . | TGTGCCAGCAGTTTATCGCCTAGCGGGTACAATGAGCAGTTCTTC | CASSLSPSGYNEQFF
TRBJ1-3 | . | TRBV7-6 | 15 | . | TGTGCCAGCACCGATTACGCGGGCTCTGGAAACACCATATATTTT | CASTDYAGSGNTIYF
TRBJ2-7 | . | TRBV29-1 | 14 | . | TGCAGCGTTGAAGACGAGGTTGAGGGTTACGAGCAGTACTTC | CSVEDEVEGYEQYF
TRBJ1-5 | TRBD1 | TRBV10-2 | 15 | few | TGCGCCAGCAGTAAGGACAGGGGAGGCAATCAGCCCCAGCATTTT | CASSKDRGGNQPQHF
TRBJ1-1 | TRBD1 | TRBV28 | 15 | . | TGTGCCAGCAGTCCGACCTCGGACAGGGGGACTGAAGCTTTCTTT | CASSPTSDRGTEAFF
TRBJ2-7 | . | TRBV4-1 | 13 | . | TGCGCCAGCAGCCACCAGACTAGTCACGAGCAGTACTTC | CASSHQTSHEQYF
TRBJ1-1 | . | TRBV28 | 12 | . | TGTGCCAGCAGTCCCTCGGGCACTGAAGCTTTCTTT | CASSPSGTEAFF
TRBJ2-7 | TRBD2 | TRBV7-9 | 13 | . | TGTGCCAGCAGCTTAGGGGAACGGGGGGGACGGTACTTC | CASSLGERGGRYF
TRBJ2-7 | TRBD2 | TRBV7-9 | 14 | . | TGTGCCAGCAGCTTCGGGACTAGCGGCTACGAGCAGTACTTC | CASSFGTSGYEQYF
TRBJ2-2 | TRBD2 | TRBV7-2 | 16 | . | TGTGCCAGCAGCTCAAGGACTAGCAGAGCAACCGGGGAGCTGTTTTTT | CASSSRTSRATGELFF
TRBJ1-4 | . | TRBV11-2 | 18 | few | TGTGCCAGCAGCACGTTTTCGGGGGTAATAGCAACTAATGAAAAACTGTTTTTT | CASSTFSGVIATNEKLFF
TRBJ2-7 | . | TRBV19 | 14 | few | TGTGCCAGTAGTACCGATCACAGGGTTTACGAGCAGTACTTC | CASSTDHRVYEQYF
TRBJ1-1 | . | TRBV5-4 | 13 | . | TGTGCCAGCAGCACGACAGAGAACACTGAAGCTTTCTTT | CASSTTENTEAFF
TRBJ2-1 | . | TRBV7-3 | 14 | . | TGTGCCAGCAGCTTATTCGCTAGAGCCAATGAGCAGTTCTTC | CASSLFARANEQFF
TRBJ2-7 | TRBD2 | TRBV6-5 | 16 | . | TGTGCCAGCAGTTCCAGACTAGCCCGTAGTTCCTACGAGCAGTACTTC | CASSSRLARSSYEQYF
TRBJ1-2 | TRBD1 | TRBV6-5 | 13 | once | TGTGCCAGCAGTTATTCAGGAGTGACAGGGTACACCTTC | CASSYSGVTGYTF
TRBJ2-3 | . | TRBV5-1 | 16 | . | TGCGCCAGCAGCTTGGCCATTGACAGTAGCACAGATACGCAGTATTTT | CASSLAIDSSTDTQYF
TRBJ2-7 | TRBD2 | TRBV10-3 | 13 | . | TGTGCCATCAGTGAGAGGGACTACTACGAGCAGTACTTC | CAISERDYYEQYF
TRBJ2-1 | TRBD2 | TRBV18 | 14 | few | TGTGCCAGCTCCGGACTAGAGACCTACAATGAGCAGTTCTTC | CASSGLETYNEQFF
TRBJ2-2 | TRBD2 | TRBV4-1 | 16 | once | TGCGCCAGCAGCCAACTTCTAGCGGGAGTGGCCGGGGAGCTGTTTTTT | CASSQLLAGVAGELFF
TRBJ1-5 | . | TRBV11-2 | 13 | . | TGTGCCAGCAGCTTCGCTCTAGATCAGCCCCAGCATTTT | CASSFALDQPQHF
TRBJ2-2 | . | TRBV19 | 13 | . | TGTGCCAGTAGTACACAGAGAACCGGGGAGCTGTTTTTT | CASSTQRTGELFF
TRBJ2-1 | . | TRBV11-2 | 12 | . | TGTGCCAGCAGCCCTTTCTACAATGAGCAGTTCTTC | CASSPFYNEQFF
TRBJ2-7 | . | TRBV5-6 | 14 | . | TGTGCCAGCAGCCACCCGGCGGCGACCTACGAGCAGTACTTC | CASSHPAATYEQYF
TRBJ1-1 | . | TRBV5-1 | 12 | . | TGCGCCAGCAGCGAGGGGAACACTGAAGCTTTCTTT | CASSEGNTEAFF
TRBJ1-5 | . | TRBV4-1 | 15 | once | TGCGCCAGCAGCCAGCATGCAGGGTCAGGGGAGTCCCAGCATTTT | CASSQHAGSGESQHF
TRBJ2-3 | . | TRBV5-6 | 14 | . | TGTGCCAGCAGCCAGGCGGGTCTTACAGATACGCAGTATTTT | CASSQAGLTDTQYF
TRBJ1-3 | . | TRBV6-1 | 15 | few | TGTGCCAGCAGTGGGCAGGGGATCTCTGGAAACACCATATATTTT | CASSGQGISGNTIYF
TRBJ2-7 | TRBD1 | TRBV6-1 | 15 | few | TGTGCCAGCACCAAGACAGGGTTCTTCTCCTACGAGCAGTACTTC | CASTKTGFFSYEQYF
TRBJ1-2 | TRBD1 | TRBV6-5 | 13 | . | TGTGCCAGCACCCGGGACAGCTACTATGGCTACACCTTC | CASTRDSYYGYTF
TRBJ1-2 | TRBD1 | TRBV7-8 | 12 | . | TGTGCCAGCAGCGTAGACAGGGGCGGCTACACCTTC | CASSVDRGGYTF
TRBJ2-5 | TRBD2 | TRBV19 | 12 | . | TGTGCCACCACGACTAGCGAAGAGACCCAGTACTTC | CATTTSEETQYF
TRBJ2-7 | . | TRBV4-1 | 14 | . | TGCGCCAGCAGCCAACTACCGACCGGAGGGGAGCAGTACTTC | CASSQLPTGGEQYF
TRBJ2-7 | . | TRBV28 | 14 | once | TGTGCCAGCAGTTTCTACGTGCCCCCCCACGAGCAGTACTTC | CASSFYVPPHEQYF
TRBJ1-3 | . | TRBV25-1 | 12 | . | TGTGCCGCCACGGGGTCTGGAAACACCATATATTTT | CAATGSGNTIYF
TRBJ2-1 | . | TRBV7-9 | 13 | . | TGTGCCAGCAGCTTTTCCGGAGACAATGAGCAGTTCTTC | CASSFSGDNEQFF
TRBJ2-7 | . | TRBV5-4 | 13 | . | TGTGCCAGCAGCGCCCGGAGCTCTTTCGAGCAGTACTTC | CASSARSSFEQYF
TRBJ2-5 | . | TRBV2 | 12 | once | TGTGCCAGCAGTCGGGGTTTGGGGACCCAGTACTTC | CASSRGLGTQYF
TRBJ2-1 | . | TRBV29-1 | 12 | . | TGCAGCGTTCCGGACTATTACAATGAGCAGTTCTTC | CSVPDYYNEQFF
TRBJ1-5 | . | TRBV28 | 14 | . | TGTGCCAGCAGTGCTCAGGGGCGACATCAGCCCCAGCATTTT | CASSAQGRHQPQHF
TRBJ2-3 | . | TRBV19 | 14 | . | TGTGCCAGTAGTATTAAGGGGAGCACAGATACGCAGTATTTT | CASSIKGSTDTQYF
TRBJ1-2 | TRBD1 | TRBV7-9 | 14 | . | TGTGCCAGCAGCATGACAGGGGTAAACTATGGCTACACCTTC | CASSMTGVNYGYTF
TRBJ2-7 | . | TRBV11-3 | 15 | . | TGTGCCAGCAGCTTAGCGTCAGGGGGACTCTACGAGCAGTACTTC | CASSLASGGLYEQYF
TRBJ1-5 | . | TRBV5-1 | 14 | . | TGCGCCAGCAGCTTGGAGCCAGGGAATCAGCCCCAGCATTTT | CASSLEPGNQPQHF
TRBJ1-1 | . | TRBV2 | 14 | once | TGTGCCAGCAGTGTAGGGCAGGGTATGGCTGAAGCTTTCTTT | CASSVGQGMAEAFF
TRBJ1-6 | . | TRBV25-1 | 12 | . | TGTGCCAGCAGTGAACCAAATTCACCCCTCCACTTT | CASSEPNSPLHF
TRBJ1-2 | . | TRBV9 | 15 | few | TGTGCCAGCAGCGTAGATGGCCGTTCTAACTATGGCTACACCTTC | CASSVDGRSNYGYTF
TRBJ2-1 | . | TRBV28 | 12 | once | TGTGCCAGCAGGGAAGGGGGTTATGAGCAGTTCTTC | CASREGGYEQFF
TRBJ2-7 | . | TRBV11-1 | 12 | . | TGTGCCAGCAGCTTGGAGGGCCACGAGCAGTACTTC | CASSLEGHEQYF
TRBJ2-1 | TRBD1 | TRBV28 | 14 | . | TGTGCCAGCATTCGTGGACAGGGGTACAATGAGCAGTTCTTC | CASIRGQGYNEQFF